This passage covers 17 T cell receptor beta chains from one sample sequenced in a study of T cell changes during pregnancy in multiple sclerosis (dated by TCRdb to between 2018 and 2020). Preparation of the library involved the immunoSEQ multiplex PCR assay. Imported from immuneACCESS, the table was reduced by TCRdb to in-frame sequences with V and J called. These copies leave out some clones; in studies compared against another copy, an unresolved V gene accounts for under half, and the cause of the remainder is not known. The sample records around 60,000 clones, just under 95% of which are singletons. Of the sample, 0.36% is held by the ten largest clones. The sequencing used CD4+ T cells from peripheral blood mononuclear cells, collected before pregnancy. Receptor source: a female donor with multiple sclerosis, enrolled in a pregnancy study.

Here the CDR3 DNA reads TGTGCCAGTAGAACTACCACGAGTGGGAGCCGCCACAATCAGCCCCAGCATTTT. It yields the protein CASRTTTSGSRHNQPQHF. The J gene is TRBJ1-5, the V gene TRBV19; D gene unclear. The CDR3 spans 18 residues. Germline V CDR1 and CDR2: LNHDA, SQIVND (reference sequence). The V end lost 6 bases, the J end lost 3 bases, and 24 bases lay between the germline ends.

V and J are TRBV18 and TRBJ2-7; possibly TRBD1 for D (6 bases). V gave up 5 bases and J gave up 6 bases, with 20 bases separating them. The CDR3 contains 15 residues. Germline-derived CDR1 and CDR2 are KGHSH and LQKENI. The CDR3, as DNA: TGTGCCAGCTCATATAGGGACACCCGGTGGGGCGAGCAGTACTTC. As protein: CASSYRDTRWGEQYF.

The V gene is TRBV14, the J gene TRBJ2-1, with 11 bases fitting TRBD2. This CDR3 is built from 14 residues. J gave up 5 bases and V 4 bases, and 1 base lay outside the gene matches. The germline gives CDR1 SGHDN, CDR2 FVKESK. This chain's CDR3 is CASSLAGGNNEQFF. For the CDR3, the DNA is TGTGCCAGCAGCCTAGCGGGAGGGAACAATGAGCAGTTCTTC.

This clone was recorded once. V gene TRBV18 combines with J gene TRBJ2-5; 15 nucleotides agree with TRBD2. With V trimmed by 3 bases and J by 12 bases, 14 bases remained unmatched. The CDR3 is made up of 17 amino acids. Germline CDR1 is KGHSH and CDR2 is LQKENI. CDR3 coding DNA: TGTGCCAGCTCACCTACAACCTGGACTAGCGGGAGGGCGGAAGAGTACTTC. Protein sequence: CASSPTTWTSGRAEEYF.

The chain employs TRBV7-9 and TRBJ1-1; D is perhaps TRBD1 (5 bases). The CDR3 covers 10 residues. The V gene lost 10 bases and the J gene lost 5 bases, with 8 bases spanning the gap. The germline V gene encodes CDR1 SEHNR and CDR2 FQNEAQ (reference sequence). For the CDR3, the DNA is TGTGCCATGGGGGGAACTGAAGCTTTCTTT. This translates into CAMGGTEAFF.

The V and J genes are TRBV18 and TRBJ2-5, with D perhaps TRBD1 (5 bases). Deletions cut 3 bases from V and 4 bases from J, with 6 bases between. This CDR3 is built from 12 residues. Germline V gene sequence: CDR1 KGHSH, CDR2 LQKENI. The CDR3 sequence: CASSPGLETQYF. DNA for the CDR3: TGTGCCAGCTCACCGGGGCTAGAGACCCAGTACTTC.

This chain joins TRBV11-2 and TRBJ2-7; 11 positions match TRBD1. This CDR3 has 15 amino acids. Germline V gene sequence: CDR1 SGHAT, CDR2 FQNNGV. J was trimmed by 2 bases and V by 1 base; bases with no gene match: 1. The CDR3 region is CASSLVGQGAYEQYF. CDR3 DNA sequence: TGTGCCAGCAGCTTAGTGGGACAGGGGGCCTACGAGCAGTACTTC. The full variable domain, completed using reference TRBV11-2 and TRBJ2-7, is EAGVAQSPRYKIIEKRQSVAFWCNPISGHATLYWYQQILGQGPKLLIQFQNNGVVDDSQLPKDRFSAERLKGVDSTLKIQPAKLEDSAVYLCASSLVGQGAYEQYFGPGTRLTVT.

The chain employs TRBV11-3 and TRBJ2-5, with D perhaps matching TRBD1 (6 bases). This CDR3 is 17 amino acids long. The V and J ends lost 2 bases and 1 base respectively, with 17 bases between them. Per germline, CDR1 SGHNT and CDR2 YENEEA. Here the CDR3 reads CASSLPEPGAPQETQYF. CDR3 sequence (DNA): TGTGCCAGCAGCTTACCAGAACCAGGGGCCCCCCAAGAGACCCAGTACTTC.

Details on this clone: Sequence at one end of the junction differs from germline and may be a read error. The V and J genes are TRBV7-7 and TRBJ2-2; no clear D. Germline V gene lookup returns CDR1 SSHAT and CDR2 FNYEAQ (reference sequence). The CDR3 is 14 residues long. The CDR3 coding sequence is TGTGCTAGCAGCTTATTACTCTTGGCCGGGGAGCTGTTTTTT. Translated, it gives CASSLLLLAGELFF.

This clone was counted once. The chain has TRBV19 and TRBJ1-2, with D uncertain. Germline-derived CDR1 and CDR2 are LNHDA and SQIVND (reference sequence). The ends were cut back, 0 bases at V and 7 bases at J, with 9 bases in the middle. There are 13 residues in the CDR3. This CDR3 reads CASSIEAGSGYTF. The CDR3, as DNA: TGTGCCAGTAGTATAGAAGCAGGCAGTGGCTACACCTTC. Combining the CDR3 with reference TRBV19 and TRBJ1-2 gives the whole variable domain DGGITQSPKYLFRKEGQNVTLSCEQNLNHDAMYWYRQDPGQGLRLIYYSQIVNDFQKGDIAEGYSVSREKKESFPLTVTSAQKNPTAFYLCASSIEAGSGYTFGSGTRLTVV.

The chain is built from TRBV27 and TRBJ2-7, with 7 bases matching TRBD2. Germline CDR1 and CDR2: MNHEY and SMNVEV (reference sequence). V was pared by 4 bases and J by 2 bases, with 8 bases of the junction left unmatched. CDR3 length equals 15 residues. For the CDR3, the DNA is TGTGCCAGCAGTTCCCCCTCTAGCGGTACCTACGAGCAGTACTTC. This translates into CASSSPSSGTYEQYF.

Turning to this clone: One end of the junction is discordant with germline, which a read error may explain. J is TRBJ2-5 and V is TRBV7-7; 9 nucleotides align to TRBD2. Germline lookup yields CDR1 SSHAT and CDR2 FNYEAQ (reference sequence). The CDR3 spans 14 residues. CDR3 nucleotide sequence: TGTGCTAGCAGCCCACAAGCGGGAGGAGAGACCCAGTACTTC. It specifies CASSPQAGGETQYF.

CDR3 in amino acids: CATSRDGNEQYF. For the CDR3, the DNA is TGTGCCACCAGCAGAGATGGCAACGAGCAGTACTTC. The V gene is TRBV15, the J gene TRBJ2-7; D unresolved. V dropped 0 bases and J dropped 5 bases, with 5 bases sitting between them. The germline CDR1 and CDR2 sequences are LNHNV and YYDKDF (reference sequence). The CDR3 consists of 12 residues.

The chain is built from TRBV30 and TRBJ2-3; 11 positions match TRBD1. This CDR3 has 15 amino acids. V lost 2 bases to trimming and J lost 1 base; unmatched junction nucleotides: 2. CDR1 is GTSNPN and CDR2 is SVGIG in the germline V gene (reference sequence). Here the CDR3 DNA reads TGTGCCTGGAGTCGGGGACAGGGGGGCACAGATACGCAGTATTTT. It encodes CAWSRGQGGTDTQYF.

This CDR3 is CASSDSGRAFYEQYF. As DNA, the CDR3 is TGTGCCAGCAGTGACAGCGGGAGGGCCTTCTACGAGCAGTACTTC. This chain connects TRBV7-9 to TRBJ2-7; 10 bases agree with TRBD2. The germline V gene has CDR1 SEHNR and CDR2 FQNEAQ (reference sequence). The CDR3 is 15 amino acids. Trimming at V came to 6 bases and at J to 3 bases, leaving 8 bases not matched to a gene.

The chain has TRBV7-2 and TRBJ2-7; 11 bases fit TRBD1. V dropped 1 base and J dropped 2; count of bases not matched to a gene: 1. Germline lookup yields CDR1 SGHTA and CDR2 FQGNSA. The CDR3 has 15 residues. CDR3 sequence: CASSLVGQGAYEQYF. CDR3 sequence (DNA): TGTGCCAGCAGCTTAGTGGGACAGGGGGCCTACGAGCAGTACTTC.

The chain uses TRBV28 and TRBJ1-4, with D maybe TRBD1 (5 bases). CDR3 length equals 17 residues. Germline CDR1 MDHEN, CDR2 SYDVKM. V lost 1 base to trimming and J lost 0 bases, with 12 bases between them. DNA for the CDR3: TGTGCCAGCAGTTTATTCTTCAGGGTTGCAACTAATGAAAAACTGTTTTTT. Translating gives CASSLFFRVATNEKLFF.